Listed below are T cell receptor beta chains from one sample, sequenced in a study of blood T cell repertoires in COVID-19. Clones were read by immunoSEQ multiplex PCR, and TCRdb kept only the in-frame ones, dropping some. The sample carries a few hundred thousand clones, about 90% recorded once. The sequenced material came from peripheral blood. The receptors were gathered from a woman aged 45-60 years with acute or convalescent COVID-19. CDR3s include the opening cysteine and the closing phenylalanine or tryptophan.

CDR3 length,J gene,V gene,CDR3 protein
18,TRBJ2-1,TRBV7-8,CASSLTLMGTAKYNEQFF
13,TRBJ1-1,TRBV4-1,CASSQIDRDGAFF
11,TRBJ2-1,TRBV20-1,CSARGEYEQFF
16,TRBJ2-1,TRBV19,CASSPRLAGVGFEQFF
15,TRBJ2-3,TRBV28,CASTIGGGSTDTQYF
14,TRBJ2-7,TRBV5-1,CASSLGTGVHEQYF
13,TRBJ2-1,TRBV6-2/TRBV6-3,CASSSLLANEQFF
15,TRBJ2-7,TRBV6-5,CASSRNYRGVYEQYF
16,TRBJ2-3,TRBV7-2,CASSSMLAGGSDTQYF
14,TRBJ1-1,TRBV6-2/TRBV6-3,CASSYWTGGLEAFF
15,TRBJ2-5,TRBV5-4,CASSSGLAGGETQYF
14,TRBJ2-1,TRBV11-2,CASSLEPAYNEQFF
13,TRBJ1-4,TRBV29-1,CSVGSEGGEKLFF
13,TRBJ2-5,TRBV7-2,CASSFGVGETQYF
17,TRBJ1-6,TRBV19,CASSIGQRSSYNSPLHF
14,TRBJ1-1,TRBV27,CASSTRTGNAEAFF
17,TRBJ1-4,TRBV24-1,CATSENRGPGPNEKLFF
15,TRBJ1-1,TRBV2,CASSDLTGLGTEAFF
15,TRBJ2-7,TRBV16,CASSQSPGGTYEQYF
17,TRBJ1-5,TRBV3-1/TRBV3-2,CASSQDRTGYSNQPQHF
13,TRBJ1-2,TRBV18,CASSQGADYGYTF
15,TRBJ2-7,TRBV2,CASSDLLAGTYEQYF
15,TRBJ1-6,TRBV5-1,CASSPRTGDDSPLHF
15,TRBJ1-6,TRBV27,CASSFLGTGDSPLHF
13,TRBJ1-1,TRBV6-5,CASSYDRFTEAFF
14,TRBJ1-1,TRBV19,CASSISNRGTEAFF
13,TRBJ2-5,TRBV5-1,CASSLAPQETQYF
16,TRBJ1-3,TRBV25-1,CASSERQVNSGNTIYF
16,TRBJ2-7,TRBV25-1,CASSEGGLAGAYEQYF
14,TRBJ1-6,TRBV5-4,CASSLDRGNSPLHF
14,TRBJ1-5,TRBV6-5,CASSYGGRDQPQHF
17,TRBJ2-2,TRBV12-5,CASGSQKDRGPTGELFF
15,TRBJ2-5,TRBV6-2/TRBV6-3,CASSYFRGTQETQYF
12,TRBJ2-3,TRBV12-3/TRBV12-4,CASSRAGDTQYF
18,TRBJ2-1,TRBV4-1,CASSQQPTRGGAGGEQFF
16,TRBJ1-4,TRBV28,CASSLGWGVSNEKLFF
16,TRBJ2-3,TRBV7-2,CASSVRLAGFTDTQYF
11,TRBJ1-2,TRBV5-8,CASRAGVGYTF
14,TRBJ1-1,TRBV19,CASSIGGGEGKAFF
16,TRBJ2-3,TRBV2,CASLSPGQGSTDTQYF
13,TRBJ1-2,TRBV10-2,CASSPRGLYGYTF
15,TRBJ1-1,TRBV5-1,CASSTGQGMNTEAFF
12,TRBJ2-1,TRBV19,CASRSTYNEQFF